This T cell receptor (beta chain) was captured in a study of blood T cell repertoires in COVID-19. V lost 7 bases, J lost 7 bases, and 8 bases stayed unmatched. Germline CDR1 is MDHEN and CDR2 is SYDVKM. The CDR3 sequence is 14 residues long. The method was immunoSEQ multiplex PCR; TCRdb's version includes in-frame clones alone and lacks a portion of them. The sample lists approximately 120,000 clones, about 80% occurring once. J is TRBJ2-7 and V is TRBV28, with 12 bases lining up with TRBD1. The sample comprised peripheral blood. The receptor was isolated from a woman aged 45 to 65 with acute or convalescent COVID-19. The CDR3 nucleotides read TGTGCCAGCATAAGACGGGACAGGGGGCGAGAGCAGTACTTC. This codes for CASIRRDRGREQYF.